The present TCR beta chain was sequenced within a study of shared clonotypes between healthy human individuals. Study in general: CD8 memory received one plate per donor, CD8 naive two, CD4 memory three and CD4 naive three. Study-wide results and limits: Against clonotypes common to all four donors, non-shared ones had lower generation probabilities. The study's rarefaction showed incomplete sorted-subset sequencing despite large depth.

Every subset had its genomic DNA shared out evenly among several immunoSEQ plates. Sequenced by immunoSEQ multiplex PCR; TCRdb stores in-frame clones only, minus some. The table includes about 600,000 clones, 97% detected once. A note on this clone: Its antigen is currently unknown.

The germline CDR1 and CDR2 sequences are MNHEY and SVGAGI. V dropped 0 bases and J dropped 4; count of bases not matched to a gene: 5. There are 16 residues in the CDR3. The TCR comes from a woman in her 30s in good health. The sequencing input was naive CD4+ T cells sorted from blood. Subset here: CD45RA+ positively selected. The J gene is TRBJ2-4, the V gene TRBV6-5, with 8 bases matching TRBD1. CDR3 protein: CASSYSITGGKNIQYF. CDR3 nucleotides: TGTGCCAGCAGTTACTCGATAACAGGGGGTAAAAACATTCAGTACTTC.